This T cell receptor (beta chain) was documented in a study of blood T cells in healthy people across ages. This clonotype was detected ten times or more. Its antigen is still unknown. Study-wide findings and caveats: A strong correlation between TCR beta diversity and naive T cell percentage was seen. Higher diversity and more naive CD4+ cells were features of long-lived donors, compared to aged donors.

Primed by a sample-barcoded 5' primer and a J-beta primer mix, a second PCR proceeded for about 6 to 12 cycles. Researchers report that a template-switch adaptor with 12 random nucleotides tagged each cDNA molecule. Every sample gave at least 3 million paired-end reads containing CDR3. From the 5' RACE reads, TCRdb called clonotypes with MiXCR, one entry per CDR3 protein. The sample lists 1.5 million to 2 million distinct CDR3 sequences, 28% occurring once. In germline, CDR1 is SNHLY, CDR2 FYNNEI. Trimming cost V 4 bases and J 10 bases; bases outside gene matches: 5. There are 13 residues in the CDR3.

The V call is TRBV2, the J call TRBJ2-1, with 9 bases lining up with TRBD2. Input material: blood. The receptor's source is a woman aged 25 to 39 in good health. The CDR3 protein is CASSARLADEQFF. CDR3 DNA sequence: TGTGCCAGCAGTGCCCGACTAGCGGACGAGCAGTTCTTC.